This T cell receptor (beta chain) was retrieved from a study of shared clonotypes between healthy human individuals. Study context: Three men and a couple of women, aged 18 to 49, were donors.

Study findings and constraints: Naive CD4 clonotypes were shared across a handful of donors at roughly 5.3%.

The CDR3 loop spans 14 amino acids. V shed 3 bases and J 12 bases; nucleotides not matched to a gene: 13. CDR1 and CDR2 (germline): GTSNPN, SVGIG (reference sequence). As to this clone: The antigen is undetermined.

Sorted subsets were amplified in replicate PCRs using around 200 ng DNA, around 30,000 T cell genomes. Assay used: immunoSEQ multiplex PCR; TCRdb lists only in-frame clones, some missing. The table shows some 2,500,000 clones, with 80% to 95% occurring only once. Sequenced: naive CD4+ T cells from PBMCs. Subset denoted: CD45RA+ positively selected. The clonotype comes from a man aged 18 to 35 in good health. Some clones in this sample may be carry-over from other donors' samples. The genes are TRBV30 and TRBJ2-7, with 11 bases aligning to TRBD1. For the CDR3, the DNA is TGTGCCTGGAGGCCAGGGACAGGGGGATTAGTCCGGTACTTC. Protein: CAWRPGTGGLVRYF.